This note documents a single T cell receptor (beta chain) sequence. This clonotype is described as large (0.1 to 1%). Its cognate antigen has yet to be identified. Base-call qualities are not available, and no considerably larger clone is one nucleotide away. Receptors were amplified or captured by RT-PCR. The listed sequencing device is Illumina MiSeq. Clones were called with MiXCR by TCRdb after fastp trimmed the public reads at Q25, and only in-frame beta chains were retained. One record per CDR3 amino acid sequence lists the most common genes and DNA. Present in this sample are some 1,900 distinct CDR3 sequences, approximately 3.6% of which were seen just once. The top ten clones comprise around 14% of the sample. The data were obtained in a study of immune reconstitution after stem cell transplant in scleroderma (dated by TCRdb to about 2017). V is trimmed back by 1 base and J by 4 bases, and the junction contains 9 bases that no gene match accounts for. Based on the germline V gene, the CDR1 and CDR2 sequences are SGHTA and FQGNSA. The CDR3 has 17 amino acids, counting the end cysteine and phenylalanine. Just CDR3 DNA is preserved here, 51 bases in frame from base 1.

This sequence originates from a male donor with systemic sclerosis. Sampling was done before or after autologous hematopoietic stem cell transplantation (not recorded which). The sequence joins TRBV7-2 to TRBJ2-1; 8 middle bases align to TRBD2. The sequence in DNA is TGTGCCAGCAGCTTAGATCCGCGGGAGGCCCGATACAATGAGCAGTTCTTC. This sequence encodes CASSLDPREARYNEQFF.